The entry below describes one T cell receptor (beta chain). Its antigen is unknown. No clone much larger than this one lies a single base away; base qualities are absent. Inclusive of the bounding cysteine and phenylalanine, the CDR3 is 15 residues long. Only CDR3 DNA remains: 45 bases, in frame from the first base. From V the trimming removes 5 bases and from J it removes 5 bases, while the gene matches leave 8 bases of the junction unaccounted for. Via the germline V gene, CDR1 is SGHRS and CDR2 YFSETQ. Participants in the prospective study were enrolled through a virtual design, were aged roughly 18 to 100 years, and lived in roughly 26 United States geographic areas. To assign participants to cohorts, the prospective study relied on clinical history that participants themselves reported in a screening survey and a study questionnaire. Mobile phlebotomists in the prospective study collected whole blood, serum and a nasopharyngeal or oropharyngeal swab from every participant. Prospective study participants could optionally give additional blood draws and questionnaires over an approximately two-month period. Before DNA extraction, blood samples from the prospective study were shipped at room temperature or frozen.

The immunoSEQ Assay, a bias-controlled multiplex PCR, was used to amplify TCRbeta CDR3 regions from genomic DNA. Regarding the original processing steps: The number of nucleated cells in each sample was estimated by amplification of reference gene primers within the assay. To quantify the absolute abundance of each unique TCRbeta CDR3 rearrangement, sequence reads were collapsed and filtered. Productive Simpson clonality was computed per sample as the square root of Simpson's diversity index over productive rearrangements. Here the immuneACCESS table is served through TCRdb, limited to in-frame sequences with V and J called. Missing clones are a known gap in these copies; in checked studies unresolved V genes cover under half, and the rest lacks a known reason. That table is the source of V, J and clone size, and D and trimming were worked out from the DNA. The sample table records 300,000 to 400,000 clones; roughly 85% of these occur just once. Together, the top ten hold approximately 4.4% of the sample.

This record belongs to a study of blood T cell repertoires in COVID-19 (TCRdb year 2020). Background on the whole study: Samples covering the acute and convalescent phases of COVID-19 were provided by collaborators in the United States, Italy and Spain. The material from the prospective study consisted of cDNA or gDNA derived from T cells, B-cell-depleted T cells, or PBMCs. Deeply sampled blood TCRbeta repertoires from subjects exposed to, actively infected with, or recovered from COVID-19 were included in the dataset. The repertoires were released in a freely available public database meant as a resource for research on the immune response to SARS-CoV-2. The samples were drawn from the first 160 participants of the ongoing ImmuneRACE study and from about 1,200 subjects provided by 6 global collaborators. Nearly every sample came with metadata listing a de-identified subject ID, COVID-19 status, age in years and sex. HLA class I and class II types, where available, came from metadata supplied by the sample provider rather than from assay-based typing.

The paper as a whole reports these results and caveats: The quantity of clinical and demographic metadata differed by source and by participant and was supplied without curation.

The TCR originated in a woman in her 40s with acute COVID-19. The rearrangement joined TRBV5-1 to TRBJ1-4; 8 of the junction bases match TRBD1. Sequenced sample: PBMCs or T cells enriched from blood (not recorded which). The base sequence is TGCGCCAGCAGGCCCGCCGGGACAGGCAATGAAAAACTGTTTTTT. Translated, this gives CASRPAGTGNEKLFF.